These 32 T cell receptor beta chains were all obtained from the same sample, sequenced in a study of cytomegalovirus exposure and HLA in healthy donors (TCRdb year 2017). Library construction relied on the immunoSEQ multiplex PCR assay. A mixture of 60 forward primers for TCR Vbeta segments and 13 reverse primers for TCR Jbeta segments was used in the multiplex PCR. The table comes from immuneACCESS by way of TCRdb, which keeps in-frame sequences with V and J called. Part of the clones is missing from these tables; in studies checked, under half for an unresolved V gene and the rest for unknown reasons. The sample profile shows 150,000 to 200,000 clones; around nine tenths of them were found once. Approximately 1.9% of the sample is in the top ten clones. The specimen was PBMCs. The source is a woman aged 18-29 years in good health and CMV-seronegative.

The genes are TRBV4-1 and TRBJ1-2, with TRBD1 matching 10 bases. The CDR3 has 17 amino acids. CDR1 is MGHRA and CDR2 is YSYEKL in the germline V gene. Trimming removed 2 bases from V and 7 bases from J; junction bases left unmatched: 13. CDR3 DNA: TGCGCCAGCAGCCAACTTACCGGGACAGGGGCTGTCAGTGGCTACACCTTC. Translated: CASSQLTGTGAVSGYTF.

The chain couples TRBV7-6 to TRBJ2-1, with TRBD2 matching 9 bases. The CDR3 runs to 17 residues. J was trimmed by 3 bases and V by 0 bases; bases with no gene match: 6. Germline CDR1 is SGHVS and CDR2 is FNYEAQ. The CDR3 reads CASSLARSGRNYNEQFF. The CDR3 DNA follows: TGTGCCAGCAGCTTAGCGCGGAGCGGGAGGAACTACAATGAGCAGTTCTTC.

The rearrangement joins TRBV29-1 to TRBJ2-7, with 9 bases that match TRBD1. This CDR3 spans 12 amino acids. In germline, CDR1 is SQVTM, CDR2 ANQGSEA. The V and J ends lost 6 bases and 5 bases, in that order; junction bases with no gene match: 5. CDR3 loop: CSVDRGTNEQYF. In nucleotides, the CDR3 is TGCAGCGTCGACAGGGGGACAAACGAGCAGTACTTC.

In this sample, this clone turned up a few times. V and J are TRBV28 and TRBJ1-1; D may be TRBD1 (5 bases). CDR1 and CDR2 (germline): MDHEN, SYDVKM. There are 10 residues in the CDR3. Trimming removed 5 bases at V and 11 bases at J, with 9 bases between. The CDR3 region is CASSGGVAFF. Written as DNA, the CDR3 is TGTGCCAGCAGTGGGGGGGTTGCTTTCTTT.

The chain uses TRBV6-6 and TRBJ2-5, with D perhaps matching TRBD2 (7 bases). The CDR3 is 16 amino acids. V was pared by 7 bases and J by 4 bases, with 22 bases between. Germline V gene sequence: CDR1 MNHNY, CDR2 SVGAGI (reference sequence). The DNA of the CDR3 is TGTGCCAGCACTCCTAAGGGGGGGCGAATGGTAGAGACCCAGTACTTC. Translating it yields CASTPKGGRMVETQYF.

Here the CDR3 reads CASSLGDSRNEQLFF. The CDR3 DNA sequence: TGCGCCAGCAGCTTGGGGGACAGCAGGAATGAGCAACTGTTTTTT. The chain joins TRBV5-1 to TRBJ1-4, with 7 positions matching TRBD1. This CDR3 is 15 amino acids long. The ends lost 0 bases at V and 12 bases at J; junction bases unmatched: 11. Germline CDR1 SGHRS, CDR2 YFSETQ.

Concerning this clone: Other nucleotide sequences in the sample specify the same CDR3. The chain combines TRBV7-9 with TRBJ2-5; 10 bases line up with TRBD2. The CDR3 is made up of 16 amino acids. V lost 3 bases and J lost 1; bases outside the gene matches: 5. Germline V gene sequence: CDR1 SEHNR, CDR2 FQNEAQ (reference sequence). The CDR3 loop reads CASSFGLAGGQETQYF. The CDR3 nucleotides read TGTGCCAGCAGCTTTGGTTTAGCGGGAGGCCAAGAGACCCAGTACTTC.

The chain combines TRBV7-8 with TRBJ2-3, with 11 bases aligning to TRBD2. V dropped 2 bases and J dropped 4; count of bases not matched to a gene: 5. CDR1 is SGHVS, CDR2 FQNEAQ, per germline. The CDR3 is 16 residues long. CDR3 nucleotides: TGTGCCAGCAGCTTACTAGCGGGGGGCGGGGCAGATACGCAGTATTTT. Protein sequence: CASSLLAGGGADTQYF. The full variable domain, with the rest looked up from reference TRBV7-8 and TRBJ2-3, is GAGVSQSPRYKVAKRGQDVALRCDPISGHVSLFWYQQALGQGPEFLTYFQNEAQLDKSGLPSDRFFAERPEGSVSTLKIQRTQQEDSAVYLCASSLLAGGGADTQYFGPGTRLTVL.

V and J are TRBV6-5 and TRBJ2-7, with TRBD1 matching 11 bases. V shed 6 bases and J 2 bases; nucleotides not matched to a gene: 3. Per the germline V gene, CDR1 is MNHEY and CDR2 is SVGAGI. The CDR3 is made up of 14 amino acids. This chain's CDR3 is CASSPDRGPYEQYF. CDR3 nucleotide sequence: TGTGCCAGCAGCCCGGACAGGGGGCCCTACGAGCAGTACTTC.

This chain links TRBV7-9 with TRBJ1-3; 8 bases match TRBD1. CDR1 is SEHNR, CDR2 FQNEAQ, per germline (reference sequence). V lost 3 bases and J lost 0; bases outside the gene matches: 10. The CDR3 totals 18 residues. This CDR3 is CASSFGGDRGDSGNTIYF. The CDR3 DNA reads TGTGCCAGCAGCTTCGGAGGTGACAGGGGAGACTCTGGAAACACCATATATTTT.

Turning to this clone: Germline and junction disagree at one end, which may indicate a read error. CDR3 nucleotides: TGTGCCAGCAGTTTCACCGGGACAGCCTCCAACGAGCAGTACTTC. Its translation: CASSFTGTASNEQYF. The chain uses TRBV6-6 and TRBJ2-7, with 7 positions matching TRBD1. The CDR3 is 15 residues long. Per germline, CDR1 MNHNY and CDR2 SVGAGI (reference sequence).

Note on this clone: The identical CDR3 is also encoded by other nucleotide sequences in the sample. This rearrangement joins TRBV6-5 to TRBJ1-2; D may be TRBD1 (6 bases). The CDR3 spans 13 residues. Trimming pared 0 bases from V and 4 bases from J, leaving 6 bases between. CDR1 and CDR2 (germline): MNHEY, SVGAGI. CDR3 sequence (DNA): TGTGCCAGCAGTTACTCGACAGGCTATGGCTACACCTTC. Its protein is CASSYSTGYGYTF.

The rearrangement uses TRBV6-6 and TRBJ2-7, with 8 bases fitting TRBD1. The CDR3 length is 13 residues. V shed 5 bases, J shed 2 bases, and the junction held 2 bases outside the gene matches. CDR1 is MNHNY, CDR2 SVGAGI, per germline (reference sequence). CDR3 DNA sequence: TGTGCCAGCAGTAAACAGGGGGCCTACGAGCAGTACTTC. It translates to CASSKQGAYEQYF.

The chain uses TRBV6-6 and TRBJ1-1, with 7 bases fitting TRBD1. Trimming cost V 5 bases and J 4 bases; bases outside gene matches: 10. The V gene's germline CDR1 is MNHNY and CDR2 SVGAGI (reference sequence). The CDR3 runs to 15 residues. The CDR3 loop reads CASSAPRGHGTEAFF. Here the CDR3 DNA reads TGTGCCAGCAGTGCGCCGAGGGGGCACGGCACTGAAGCTTTCTTT.

This clone was observed a single time. The chain combines TRBV9 with TRBJ2-5; D is possibly TRBD1 (6 bases). Germline lookup yields CDR1 SGDLS and CDR2 YYNGEE. V was shortened by 0 bases and J by 5 bases, with 11 bases between the two germline ends. The CDR3 length is 14 residues. The CDR3 sequence is CASSVAPQGETQYF. Here the CDR3 DNA reads TGTGCCAGCAGCGTAGCTCCCCAGGGGGAGACCCAGTACTTC.

The J gene is TRBJ1-1, the V gene TRBV6-1, with D maybe TRBD1 (5 bases). Germline V gene lookup returns CDR1 MNHNS and CDR2 SASEGT. Deletions cut 5 bases from V and 5 bases from J, with 15 bases between. The CDR3 is 14 residues long. CDR3 region: CASSISTEATEAFF. The CDR3 DNA is TGTGCCAGCAGTATCTCGACAGAGGCTACTGAAGCTTTCTTT.

This clone was seen a single time. This chain connects TRBV13 to TRBJ1-1, with TRBD1 identical over 9 bases. CDR3 length: 16 amino acids. The germline V gene encodes CDR1 PRHDT and CDR2 FYEKMQ (reference sequence). J lost 2 bases, V lost 4 bases, and 8 bases had no gene match. CDR3 nucleotide sequence: TGTGCCAGCAGCTCAGCCGGGACAGGGTCAAACACTGAAGCTTTCTTT. Protein: CASSSAGTGSNTEAFF. The full variable domain, completed using reference TRBV13 and TRBJ1-1, is AAGVIQSPRHLIKEKRETATLKCYPIPRHDTVYWYQQGPGQDPQFLISFYEKMQSDKGSIPDRFSAQQFSDYHSELNMSSLELGDSALYFCASSSAGTGSNTEAFFGQGTRLTVV.

This clone was observed a few times. This rearrangement joins TRBV6-6 to TRBJ1-1; 11 positions match TRBD1. The germline V gene has CDR1 MNHNY and CDR2 SVGAGI (reference sequence). The CDR3 sequence is 15 residues long. V shed 5 bases, J shed 2 bases, and the junction held 4 bases outside the gene matches. The CDR3 reads CASSGDRGFNTEAFF. The DNA of the CDR3 is TGTGCCAGCAGTGGGGACAGGGGGTTTAACACTGAAGCTTTCTTT.

The chain employs TRBV28 and TRBJ2-3; 10 bases are shared with TRBD2. The CDR3 covers 14 residues. Germline CDR1 reads MDHEN; CDR2 reads SYDVKM. V was clipped by 6 bases and J by 4 bases; unmatched bases: 4. CDR3 sequence (DNA): TGTGCCAGCAGAAAGAGCGGGGGGGCAGATACGCAGTATTTT. It codes for CASRKSGGADTQYF.

Note on this clone: The junction shows a germline mismatch at one end, possibly a read error. The chain uses TRBV10-3 and TRBJ2-2, with D maybe TRBD2 (5 bases). CDR1 and CDR2 (germline): ENHRY, SYGVKD. The CDR3 extends over 12 amino acids. CDR3 protein: CAIRLSPGEPFF. CDR3 in DNA: TGTGCCATCAGACTGTCCCCCGGGGAGCCGTTTTTT.

The chain recombines TRBV7-2 with TRBJ2-7, with TRBD2 matching 7 bases. The CDR3 sequence is 15 residues long. The ends lost 4 bases at V and 1 base at J; junction bases unmatched: 7. In germline, CDR1 is SGHTA, CDR2 FQGNSA. The chain's CDR3 is CASSWGGSRSYEQYF. Written as DNA, the CDR3 is TGTGCCAGCAGCTGGGGGGGTAGTCGGTCCTACGAGCAGTACTTC.

The chain uses TRBV7-2 and TRBJ2-1, with 7 bases lining up with TRBD1. Trimming took 4 bases from V and 7 from J; bases not matched to a gene: 7. The CDR3 is 14 residues long. The V gene's germline CDR1 is SGHTA and CDR2 FQGNSA. DNA of the CDR3: TGTGCCAGCAGCTCGGAGGAACAGGGGAATGAGCAGTTCTTC. Translated, it gives CASSSEEQGNEQFF.

This clone came up a few times. The J gene is TRBJ1-5, the V gene TRBV18; D may be TRBD1 (6 bases). With 5 bases removed from V and 4 bases from J, the gap between germline ends came to 6 bases. The germline V gene encodes CDR1 KGHSH and CDR2 LQKENI. CDR3 size: 12 residues. Here the CDR3 DNA reads TGTGCCAGCTCAACAGGGAATCAGCCCCAGCATTTT. Translated, it gives CASSTGNQPQHF.

This clone was found once. V usage is TRBV5-1 and J usage is TRBJ1-1, with TRBD1 identical over 12 bases. Germline assignment: CDR1 SGHRS and CDR2 YFSETQ. The CDR3 has 14 amino acids. Germline trimming cut 2 bases from V and 7 bases from J; bases unmatched to any gene: 3. CDR3 region: CASSFGTGGSEAFF. The CDR3 nucleotides are TGCGCCAGCAGCTTCGGGACAGGGGGCAGTGAAGCTTTCTTT.

The chain has TRBV15 and TRBJ2-7; TRBD2 agrees at 9 bases. The CDR3 length is 17 residues. V was pared by 0 bases and J by 2 bases, with 8 bases of the junction left unmatched. The germline V gene has CDR1 LNHNV and CDR2 YYDKDF (reference sequence). CDR3 sequence: CATSRDRAGGGAYEQYF. In DNA form, the CDR3 reads TGTGCCACCAGCAGAGATCGCGCCGGCGGGGGGGCCTACGAGCAGTACTTC.

This sequence joins TRBV9 and TRBJ1-2; weak D call: TRBD1 (6 bases). There are 16 residues in the CDR3. CDR1 and CDR2 from the germline V gene are SGDLS and YYNGEE. V was trimmed by 0 bases and J by 5 bases, leaving 17 bases between them. As DNA, the CDR3 is TGTGCCAGCAGCGTAGGATCGGCAGGGGAATTTTATGGCTACACCTTC. It yields the protein CASSVGSAGEFYGYTF. The whole variable domain, remainder taken from reference TRBV9 and TRBJ1-2, is DSGVTQTPKHLITATGQRVTLRCSPRSGDLSVYWYQQSLDQGLQFLIQYYNGEERAKGNILERFSAQQFPDLHSELNLSSLELGDSALYFCASSVGSAGEFYGYTFGSGTRLTVV.

The genes are TRBV5-1 and TRBJ2-5, with 9 bases that match TRBD2. CDR1 and CDR2 from the germline V gene are SGHRS and YFSETQ. V lost 0 bases and J lost 0; bases outside the gene matches: 3. The CDR3 contains 16 residues. CDR3 sequence (DNA): TGCGCCAGCAGCTTGGTGGTAGCGGGGGACCAAGAGACCCAGTACTTC. This translates into CASSLVVAGDQETQYF.

In DNA form, the CDR3 reads TGTGCCAGCAGCTTAGTGGGTAGCGATAACGGGGAGCAGTTCTTC. It yields the protein CASSLVGSDNGEQFF. The chain recombines TRBV7-2 with TRBJ2-1; perhaps TRBD2 as D (5 bases). V was clipped by 1 base and J by 10 bases, with 17 bases between them. Germline V gene sequence: CDR1 SGHTA, CDR2 FQGNSA. The CDR3 covers 15 residues.

The V call is TRBV7-2, the J call TRBJ1-1, with D hard to call. Per germline, CDR1 SGHTA and CDR2 FQGNSA. The CDR3 length is 13 residues. Trimming left V 5 bases short and J 4 bases short, with 11 bases between. The CDR3 here is CASSTREGTEAFF. The CDR3 coding sequence is TGTGCCAGCAGCACGAGGGAAGGCACTGAAGCTTTCTTT.

This chain links TRBV6-1 with TRBJ1-2; D gene unclear. Germline V CDR1 and CDR2: MNHNS, SASEGT. Trimming pared 4 bases from V and 4 bases from J, leaving 22 bases between. The CDR3 totals 17 residues. The chain's CDR3 is CASSVADNLRFGYGYTF. The CDR3 nucleotides are TGTGCCAGCAGTGTAGCCGATAACCTGCGTTTTGGCTATGGCTACACCTTC.

The J gene is TRBJ2-5, the V gene TRBV15; the D gene is possibly TRBD2 (6 bases). V lost 5 bases and J 2 bases, leaving 18 bases between the germline ends. The CDR3 extends over 16 amino acids. In germline, CDR1 is LNHNV, CDR2 YYDKDF (reference sequence). The CDR3 spells CATSPEGRAPQETQYF. DNA for the CDR3: TGTGCCACCAGCCCGGAGGGGCGGGCGCCACAAGAGACCCAGTACTTC.

This chain uses TRBV7-9 with TRBJ2-2, with 10 positions matching TRBD1. This CDR3 is built from 16 residues. Germline V gene sequence: CDR1 SEHNR, CDR2 FQNEAQ (reference sequence). V trimming: 3 bases; J trimming: 7 bases; junction bases outside the gene matches: 8. The CDR3 is CASSFGDRGQGGELFF. Here the CDR3 DNA reads TGTGCCAGCAGCTTCGGAGACAGGGGGCAGGGCGGGGAGCTGTTTTTT.